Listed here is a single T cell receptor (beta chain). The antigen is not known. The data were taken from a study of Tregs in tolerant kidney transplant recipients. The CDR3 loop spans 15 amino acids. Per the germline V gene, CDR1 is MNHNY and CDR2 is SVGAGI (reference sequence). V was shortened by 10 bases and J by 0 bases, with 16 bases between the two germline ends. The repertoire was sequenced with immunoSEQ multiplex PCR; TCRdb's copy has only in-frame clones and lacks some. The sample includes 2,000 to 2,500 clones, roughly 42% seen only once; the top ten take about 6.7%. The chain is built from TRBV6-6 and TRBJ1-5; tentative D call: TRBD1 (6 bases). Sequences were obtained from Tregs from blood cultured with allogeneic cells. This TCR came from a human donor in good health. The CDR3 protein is CATQRGLYSNQPQHF. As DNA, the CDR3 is TGTGCCACACAGCGGGGGCTTTATAGCAATCAGCCCCAGCATTTT.